Listed below are T cell receptor beta chains from one sample, sequenced in a study of shared clonotypes between healthy human individuals. Assay used: immunoSEQ multiplex PCR; TCRdb lists only in-frame clones, some missing. Of over 750,000 clones listed, 90% to 97% were seen once; the top ten hold about 0.25%. Sequencing used naive CD8+ T cells sorted from blood. These receptors all come from a man aged 25-45 years in good health. CDR3s include the opening cysteine and the closing phenylalanine or tryptophan. Each record gives: J gene, V gene, clone size, D gene, CDR3 DNA, CDR3 protein. D genes are given only for firm matches. Not all rows give a size; the values are once, few, many and, for expanded clones, a class.

>TRBJ2-7|TRBV11-2|-|-
TGTGCCAGCAGCCTTCCTTTATTCATGCGGGGGCCCTCCTACGAGCAGTACTTC
CASSLPLFMRGPSYEQYF
>TRBJ2-3|TRBV5-8|-|-
TGTGCCAGCAGCACGTTAGCGTCGGGCACAGATACGCAGTATTTT
CASSTLASGTDTQYF
>TRBJ2-2|TRBV7-9|-|TRBD1
TGTGCCAGCAGCTTGAGATACAGGGGCGAGAACACCGGGGAGCTGTTTTTT
CASSLRYRGENTGELFF
>TRBJ2-7|TRBV27|once|-
TGTGCCAGCAGTGCAGGGTCCTCCTACGAGCAGTACTTC
CASSAGSSYEQYF
>TRBJ2-6|TRBV13|-|TRBD2
TGTGCCAGCAGCAGACCGGGACTAGGGGACTCTGGGGCCAACGTCCTGACTTTC
CASSRPGLGDSGANVLTF
>TRBJ2-1|TRBV7-9|-|-
TGTGCCAGCAGCTTAGTGACAGGTTGGCAGTTCTTC
CASSLVTGWQFF
>TRBJ2-5|TRBV2|-|TRBD2
TGTGCCAGCTGGGGGACTAGCGGCCAAGAGACCCAGTACTTC
CASWGTSGQETQYF
>TRBJ2-3|TRBV25-1|-|TRBD1
TGTGCCAGCAGCTCAGGGGGTGGCACAGATACGCAGTATTTT
CASSSGGGTDTQYF
>TRBJ1-3|TRBV5-6|once|-
TGTGCCAGCAGCTTGACCCCAACCCCTGGAAACACCATATATTTT
CASSLTPTPGNTIYF
>TRBJ1-1|TRBV9|-|-
TGTGCCAGCAGCCCAGAGGTGGGGCCGGGGCTGAACACTGAAGCTTTCTTT
CASSPEVGPGLNTEAFF
>TRBJ1-1|TRBV10-3|-|-
TGTGCCATCAGTGAAGGGCAGGGGACTGAAGCTTTCTTT
CAISEGQGTEAFF
>TRBJ2-6|TRBV11-3|-|-
TGTGCCAGCAGCGAACAGGGTGTCGGCTCTGGGGCCAACGTCCTGACTTTC
CASSEQGVGSGANVLTF